A single sample is the source of the 26 T cell receptor beta chains below, sequenced in a study of T-cell memory formation after mild COVID-19. One entry per CDR3 protein results from TCRdb running MiXCR on the 5' RACE reads. The profile shows about 180,000 distinct CDR3 sequences, less than 20% of them singletons. The sequenced material came from PBMCs or a T cell subset sorted from them (not recorded which). All receptors come from a young man who had mild COVID-19 (a few samples of this study predate the infection). Cell type and time point are not known.

J is TRBJ2-5 and V is TRBV29-1, with D hard to call. The V and J ends lost 5 bases and 5 bases respectively, with 6 bases between them. Germline-derived CDR1 and CDR2 are SQVTM and ANQGSEA. There are 10 residues in the CDR3. CDR3 amino acids: CSVQTETQYF. The DNA for the CDR3 is TGCAGCGTTCAAACTGAGACCCAGTACTTC.

The chain carries TRBV12-3 or TRBV12-4 and TRBJ1-5; D is perhaps TRBD1 (5 bases). V was cut by 6 bases and J by 7 bases, with 13 bases left in between. The CDR3 has 13 amino acids. The CDR3 nucleotides read TGTGCCAGCAGCAGGGAGGAAAGGCAGCCCCAGCATTTT. It is translated as CASSREERQPQHF.

The chain links TRBV7-2 to TRBJ1-4, with TRBD1 matching over 11 bases. CDR3 size: 14 residues. The germline CDR1 and CDR2 sequences are SGHTA and FQGNSA. J was trimmed by 6 bases and V by 4 bases; bases with no gene match: 1. The CDR3 protein is CASSSDRGHEKLFF. The CDR3 DNA reads as TGTGCCAGCAGCTCGGACAGGGGGCATGAAAAACTGTTTTTT.

This clonotype appeared a few times. The genes are TRBV4-2 and TRBJ2-4, with 9 positions matching TRBD1. This CDR3 is 16 amino acids long. Trimming cost V 3 bases and J 6 bases; bases outside gene matches: 9. From germline, CDR1 is LGHNA and CDR2 YNFKEQ. The CDR3 sequence is CASSHVSGTGRNIQYF. Written as DNA, the CDR3 is TGTGCCAGCAGCCACGTGTCCGGGACAGGGCGAAACATTCAGTACTTC.

This clonotype occurred a few times. This chain links TRBV3-1 with TRBJ2-5, with a tentative D call TRBD1 (6 bases). The V and J ends lost 2 bases and 1 base respectively, with 11 bases between them. Germline V gives CDR1 LGHDT, CDR2 YNNKEL (reference sequence). The CDR3 loop spans 15 amino acids. For the CDR3, the DNA is TGTGCCAGCAGCCAATTCCAGGGGCCCCAAGAGACCCAGTACTTC. Its translation is CASSQFQGPQETQYF.

This clonotype was picked up a small number of times. This sequence joins TRBV5-1 and TRBJ1-1; tentatively, D is TRBD1 (5 bases). The CDR3 extends over 15 amino acids. Deletions cut 4 bases from V and 1 base from J, with 14 bases between. CDR1 and CDR2 (germline): SGHRS, YFSETQ. The CDR3 region has the DNA TGCGCCAGCAGCCGGGAGGGACTGGGGAACACTGAAGCTTTCTTT. Residues: CASSREGLGNTEAFF.

V usage is TRBV7-6 and J usage is TRBJ1-5, with 9 bases aligning to TRBD1. V was clipped by 6 bases and J by 6 bases; unmatched bases: 6. Per germline, CDR1 SGHVS and CDR2 FNYEAQ. The CDR3 loop spans 14 amino acids. CDR3 region: CASSQQGARQPQHF. For the CDR3, the DNA is TGTGCCAGCAGTCAACAGGGGGCCCGTCAGCCCCAGCATTTT. Together with reference TRBV7-6 and TRBJ1-5, the CDR3 gives the full variable domain: GAGVSQSPRYKVTKRGQDVALRCDPISGHVSLYWYRQALGQGPEFLTYFNYEAQQDKSGLPNDRFSAERPEGSISTLTIQRTEQRDSAMYRCASSQQGARQPQHFGDGTRLSIL.

V usage is TRBV7-2 and J usage is TRBJ2-5; D gene unclear. The germline gives CDR1 SGHTA, CDR2 FQGNSA. Trimming cost V 5 bases and J 5 bases, with 12 bases left between them. The CDR3 runs to 13 residues. CDR3 coding DNA: TGTGCCAGCAGCCGAGACCTCGGGGAGACCCAGTACTTC. Its translation: CASSRDLGETQYF.

This clonotype showed up just a few times. V and J are TRBV20-1 and TRBJ2-3, with 9 bases fitting TRBD1. Germline V gene sequence: CDR1 DFQATT, CDR2 SNEGSKA (reference sequence). The CDR3 length is 15 residues. Trimming cost V 1 base and J 2 bases; bases outside gene matches: 4. The CDR3 protein is CSARAGTGITDTQYF. The DNA for the CDR3 is TGCAGTGCTAGAGCAGGGACAGGGATCACAGATACGCAGTATTTT.

The chain carries TRBV28 and TRBJ1-2, with a possible D match to TRBD1 (5 bases). V lost 6 bases and J lost 8, with 13 bases in between. The CDR3 covers 12 residues. Per the germline V gene, CDR1 is MDHEN and CDR2 is SYDVKM. The CDR3 DNA reads as TGTGCCAGCAGACTGATCGGGGGAGGCTACACCTTC. Amino acid sequence: CASRLIGGGYTF.

In its sample, this clonotype was seen many times. This chain uses TRBV7-2 with TRBJ2-5, with 12 nucleotides matching TRBD2. Germline CDR1 SGHTA, CDR2 FQGNSA. This CDR3 is 16 amino acids long. J gave up 4 bases and V 4 bases, and 7 bases lay outside the gene matches. CDR3 sequence reads: CASSSYLAGGLETQYF. DNA for the CDR3: TGTGCCAGCAGCTCCTATCTAGCGGGGGGGCTAGAGACCCAGTACTTC.

This clonotype has only a few counts. The rearrangement joins TRBV6-2 or TRBV6-3 to TRBJ2-3; D is perhaps TRBD1 or TRBD2 (6 bases each). This CDR3 spans 17 amino acids. Looked up from germline, CDR1 is MNHEY and CDR2 is SVGEGT. V was trimmed by 2 bases and J by 2 bases, leaving 17 bases between them. The CDR3 region has the DNA TGTGCCAGCAGTTACAGGAGGGGGACGGACTTCACAGATACGCAGTATTTT. Protein sequence: CASSYRRGTDFTDTQYF.

Only a few counts were recorded for this clonotype. V gene TRBV9 combines with J gene TRBJ2-2, with 10 bases aligning to TRBD2. Germline trimming cut 0 bases from V and 3 bases from J; bases unmatched to any gene: 2. This CDR3 is 16 amino acids long. In germline, CDR1 is SGDLS, CDR2 YYNGEE. CDR3 amino acids: CASSVVSGGYTGELFF. The CDR3 region has the DNA TGTGCCAGCAGCGTAGTTAGCGGGGGGTACACCGGGGAGCTGTTTTTT.

The chain carries TRBV6-2 or TRBV6-3 and TRBJ1-1; D gene unclear. The germline V gene has CDR1 MNHEY and CDR2 SVGEGT. The CDR3 runs 15 residues. V lost 0 bases and J lost 6, with 14 bases in between. The CDR3 DNA is TGTGCCAGCAGTTACTCGGAGATCTCGATCGCTGAAGCTTTCTTT. Amino acids: CASSYSEISIAEAFF.

Only a few counts were recorded for this clonotype. V usage is TRBV27 and J usage is TRBJ2-5; 8 bases map to TRBD1. Germline CDR1 and CDR2: MNHEY and SMNVEV (reference sequence). The CDR3 runs 17 residues. With 3 bases clipped from V and 2 bases from J, the junction kept 11 bases outside the gene matches. The CDR3 DNA follows: TGTGCCAGCAGTTTCATCAGGGGGCGAGGTTGGCAAGAGACCCAGTACTTC. Translating gives CASSFIRGRGWQETQYF.

Only a few counts were recorded for this clonotype. The V and J genes are TRBV28 and TRBJ2-6; the D gene could be TRBD1 or TRBD2 (5 bases each). Germline-derived CDR1 and CDR2 are MDHEN and SYDVKM. Trimming removed 6 bases from V and 2 bases from J, with 14 bases in between. The CDR3 contains 16 residues. The CDR3 DNA reads as TGTGCCAGCAGGCCTTCCGGGACGGCTGGGGCCAACGTCCTGACTTTC. Protein: CASRPSGTAGANVLTF.

This clonotype was counted a few times. V is TRBV5-1 and J is TRBJ1-2; 7 positions agree with TRBD1. J gave up 6 bases and V 0 bases, and 8 bases lay outside the gene matches. The CDR3 sequence is 15 residues long. The germline V gene has CDR1 SGHRS and CDR2 YFSETQ. Here the CDR3 reads CASSLAGTAPHGYTF. The CDR3 DNA reads TGCGCCAGCAGCTTGGCCGGGACAGCTCCACATGGCTACACCTTC.

This clonotype turned up a few times. V gene TRBV4-3 combines with J gene TRBJ2-3; 8 bases line up with TRBD2. From germline, CDR1 is LGHNA and CDR2 YSLEER. The CDR3 extends over 19 amino acids. V shed 3 bases and J 4 bases; nucleotides not matched to a gene: 18. The CDR3 nucleotides are TGCGCCAGCAGCCAGGAGCCTGCGCCGCCGACTAGCGCTGCAGATACGCAGTATTTT. Translating it yields CASSQEPAPPTSAADTQYF.

This chain uses TRBV10-3 with TRBJ2-7; D unresolved. The CDR3 loop spans 13 amino acids. V was shortened by 3 bases and J by 4 bases, with 10 bases between the two germline ends. Germline V gene sequence: CDR1 ENHRY, CDR2 SYGVKD. The CDR3 nucleotides are TGTGCCATCAGTGATCGCCAGGAGTACGAGCAGTACGTC. Its translation is CAISDRQEYEQYV.

In this sample, this clonotype turned up a few times. The chain combines TRBV2 with TRBJ2-7; 9 bases align to TRBD1. V was pared by 10 bases and J by 3 bases, with 1 base of the junction left unmatched. Germline CDR1 is SNHLY and CDR2 is FYNNEI. This CDR3 region has 11 residues. CDR3 loop: CATDRGYEQYF. The CDR3 nucleotides are TGTGCCACGGACAGGGGCTACGAGCAGTACTTC. Variable domain in full (rest from reference TRBV2 and TRBJ2-7): EPEVTQTPSHQVTQMGQEVILRCVPISNHLYFYWYRQILGQKVEFLVSFYNNEISEKSEIFDDQFSVERPDGSNFTLKIRSTKLEDSAMYFCATDRGYEQYFGPGTRLTVT.

Many counts were recorded for this clonotype. V is TRBV7-8 and J is TRBJ1-5, with D perhaps matching TRBD1 (5 bases). CDR1 is SGHVS and CDR2 is FQNEAQ in the germline V gene. CDR3 length: 15 amino acids. The V end lost 5 bases, the J end lost 2 bases, and 13 bases lay between the germline ends. This CDR3 is CASSVRAFGNQPQHF. The CDR3 DNA reads as TGTGCCAGCAGCGTCAGGGCTTTTGGCAATCAGCCCCAGCATTTT.

This chain uses TRBV20-1 with TRBJ2-2; TRBD2 matches at 9 bases. This CDR3 is built from 13 residues. In germline, CDR1 is DFQATT, CDR2 SNEGSKA (reference sequence). J was trimmed by 8 bases and V by 6 bases; bases with no gene match: 7. CDR3 in amino acids: CSASGTSSGELFF. The CDR3 DNA reads as TGCAGTGCCAGTGGGACTAGCAGTGGGGAGCTGTTTTTT.

In its sample, this clonotype was seen many times. The rearrangement uses TRBV20-1 and TRBJ2-2; TRBD2 matches at 9 bases. The CDR3 has 14 amino acids. The V segment lost 5 bases and the J segment 4 bases; nucleotides outside the gene matches: 5. CDR1 and CDR2 from the germline V gene are DFQATT and SNEGSKA (reference sequence). Written as DNA, the CDR3 is TGCAGTGCTTTAGCGGGGGAACGCACCGGGGAGCTGTTTTTT. Translation gives CSALAGERTGELFF.

V usage is TRBV4-3 and J usage is TRBJ1-1; D ambiguous. The CDR3 is made up of 13 amino acids. The germline V gene encodes CDR1 LGHNA and CDR2 YSLEER. The V end was cut by 0 bases, the J end by 8 bases, with 10 bases between. The CDR3 protein is CASSQDHDREAFF. In nucleotides, the CDR3 is TGCGCCAGCAGCCAAGATCACGATAGAGAAGCTTTCTTT.

The chain recombines TRBV6-5 with TRBJ2-4, with a possible D match to TRBD1 (7 bases). Germline lookup yields CDR1 MNHEY and CDR2 SVGAGI. The CDR3 is 17 residues long. The V end lost 6 bases, the J end lost 3 bases, and 21 bases lay between the germline ends. CDR3 sequence (DNA): TGTGCCAGCAGCCCTCAGGGGGGCGGGAAAGTCAAAAACATTCAGTACTTC. Translating it yields CASSPQGGGKVKNIQYF.

The V call is TRBV20-1, the J call TRBJ1-2, with unresolved D. V was trimmed by 4 bases and J by 4 bases, leaving 13 bases between them. The CDR3 loop spans 13 amino acids. The germline gives CDR1 DFQATT, CDR2 SNEGSKA (reference sequence). CDR3 nucleotide sequence: TGCAGTGCTAACCCGGGAGGTTCCTATGGCTACACCTTC. Its translation: CSANPGGSYGYTF.